Shown below are 26 T cell receptor beta chains from a single sample sequenced in a study of CD8 T cells in Susac syndrome. Reverse transcription of roughly 0.5 to 1 ug RNA was carried out with random hexamers. TCRdb itself ran the immunoSEQ multiplex PCR reads through MiXCR, one entry per CDR3 protein. The table shows hundreds of thousands of distinct CDR3 sequences, with about nine tenths occurring only once. The sample comprised CD8+ T cells from PBMCs. The origin of the receptors is a human donor with multiple sclerosis.

J is TRBJ1-2 and V is TRBV30; 7 bases line up with TRBD1. The germline CDR1 and CDR2 sequences are GTSNPN and SVGIG (reference sequence). V lost 5 bases, J lost 4 bases, and 7 bases stayed unmatched. The CDR3 is 13 amino acids. The DNA of the CDR3 is TGTGCCTGGTTCGGGACAGTGAGCTATGGCTACACCTTC. It translates to CAWFGTVSYGYTF. The full variable domain, completed using reference TRBV30 and TRBJ1-2, is SQTIHQWPATLVQPVGSPLSLECTVEGTSNPNLYWYRQAAGRGLQLLFYSVGIGQISSEVPQNLSASRPQDRQFILSSKKLLLSDSGFYLCAWFGTVSYGYTFGSGTRLTVV.

The rearrangement links TRBV28 to TRBJ1-2, with a weak D call TRBD1 (6 bases). Germline V gives CDR1 MDHEN, CDR2 SYDVKM. V was cut by 6 bases and J by 4 bases, with 12 bases left in between. The CDR3 has 13 amino acids. The CDR3 DNA follows: TGTGCCAGCAGGTCAGGGGTTGGCTATGGCTACACCTTC. The encoded protein is CASRSGVGYGYTF.

The rearrangement joins TRBV11-2 to TRBJ1-2, with D perhaps matching TRBD1 (6 bases). The CDR3 contains 15 residues. CDR1 and CDR2 from the germline V gene are SGHAT and FQNNGV. The V end was cut by 1 base, the J end by 4 bases, with 13 bases between. As DNA, the CDR3 is TGTGCCAGCAGCTTAGCGCGGGGGGCCGGCTATGGCTACACCTTC. Encoded protein: CASSLARGAGYGYTF.

This chain links TRBV4-3 with TRBJ2-3; 12 nucleotides match TRBD2. The CDR3 is made up of 15 amino acids. CDR1 is LGHNA and CDR2 is YSLEER in the germline V gene. The J segment lost 4 bases and the V segment lost 4 bases, leaving 3 bases of the junction unmatched. CDR3 loop: CASSPSGGEPDTQYF. Here the CDR3 DNA reads TGCGCCAGCAGCCCTAGCGGGGGGGAACCAGATACGCAGTATTTT.

This clonotype appeared a few times. The CDR3 coding sequence is TGTGCCAGCAGCCCCATCCGGACAGCGCCGAACACCGGGGAGCTGTTTTTT. It yields the protein CASSPIRTAPNTGELFF. V usage is TRBV7-8 and J usage is TRBJ2-2, with D maybe TRBD1 (6 bases). The CDR3 runs 17 residues. The ends were cut back, 5 bases at V and 0 bases at J, with 16 bases in the middle. Germline-derived CDR1 and CDR2 are SGHVS and FQNEAQ.

The chain joins TRBV29-1 to TRBJ2-2; D unclear. With 6 bases removed from V and 5 bases from J, the gap between germline ends came to 7 bases. Germline V gene sequence: CDR1 SQVTM, CDR2 ANQGSEA. The CDR3 has 11 residues. The DNA of the CDR3 is TGCAGCGTAGACAAGACCGGGGAGCTGTTTTTT. Translated, it gives CSVDKTGELFF.

The V and J genes are TRBV27 and TRBJ2-1; 11 bases map to TRBD2. After removal of 6 bases from V and 6 bases from J, the junction contained 7 bases not matched to a gene. The germline V gene encodes CDR1 MNHEY and CDR2 SMNVEV (reference sequence). This CDR3 spans 15 amino acids. The DNA for the CDR3 is TGTGCCAGCAGCCTTGGACTAGCGGGTCGCAATGAGCAGTTCTTC. Protein product: CASSLGLAGRNEQFF.

This rearrangement joins TRBV15 to TRBJ2-5; D is possibly TRBD1 or TRBD2 (7 bases each). V lost 0 bases and J 5 bases, leaving 16 bases between the germline ends. The V gene's germline CDR1 is LNHNV and CDR2 YYDKDF (reference sequence). The CDR3 extends over 16 amino acids. CDR3 amino acids: CATSRETSAQGETQYF. The CDR3 DNA reads as TGTGCCACCAGCAGAGAAACTAGCGCACAGGGGGAGACCCAGTACTTC.

This chain links TRBV13 with TRBJ2-7; 8 bases are a match to TRBD1. Germline CDR1 is PRHDT and CDR2 is FYEKMQ (reference sequence). This CDR3 is 19 amino acids long. V lost 2 bases, J lost 0 bases, and 15 bases stayed unmatched. The chain's CDR3 is CASSLWSSGDRLSSYEQYF. DNA for the CDR3: TGTGCCAGCAGCTTATGGTCTTCGGGGGACAGGCTGAGCTCCTACGAGCAGTACTTC.

The chain carries TRBV6-1 and TRBJ2-1; either TRBD1 or TRBD2 may supply D (5 bases each). Trimming pared 5 bases from V and 6 bases from J, leaving 17 bases between. The CDR3 has 15 residues. The germline V gene has CDR1 MNHNS and CDR2 SASEGT. CDR3: CASSTGTEESNEQFF. The DNA for the CDR3 is TGTGCCAGCAGTACCGGGACGGAGGAGAGCAATGAGCAGTTCTTC.

The gene calls are TRBV7-9 and TRBJ2-5; TRBD2 matches at 9 bases. From germline, CDR1 is SEHNR and CDR2 FQNEAQ (reference sequence). The junction had 4 bases not matched to a gene; V was cut back by 1 base and J by 1 base. The CDR3 loop spans 16 amino acids. This CDR3 reads CASSLVAGGPQETQYF. DNA for the CDR3: TGTGCCAGCAGCTTAGTGGCGGGAGGGCCCCAAGAGACCCAGTACTTC.

This chain connects TRBV7-8 to TRBJ1-6; D not resolved. V lost 5 bases to trimming and J lost 14 bases, with 16 bases between them. Germline V gene sequence: CDR1 SGHVS, CDR2 FQNEAQ. This CDR3 comprises 13 residues. The DNA for the CDR3 is TGTGCCAGCAGCCCAGAACCTTTCGGGTCCCTCCACTTT. It is translated as CASSPEPFGSLHF.

The rearrangement joins TRBV30 to TRBJ1-1, with D unclear. This CDR3 is 10 amino acids long. Germline V CDR1 and CDR2: GTSNPN, SVGIG (reference sequence). The V and J ends lost 1 base and 7 bases respectively, with 4 bases between them. This CDR3 is CAWSGVEAFF. Here the CDR3 DNA reads TGTGCCTGGAGTGGGGTTGAAGCTTTCTTT.

J is TRBJ1-5 and V is TRBV9, with D maybe TRBD1 (5 bases). V lost 7 bases and J 2 bases, leaving 7 bases between the germline ends. Germline assignment: CDR1 SGDLS and CDR2 YYNGEE. The CDR3 has 12 amino acids. The CDR3 bases are TGTGCCAGCGGGGGAGGCAATCAGCCCCAGCATTTT. Translated: CASGGGNQPQHF.

The V and J genes are TRBV6-5 and TRBJ2-3, with D maybe TRBD2 (5 bases). The CDR3 has 14 amino acids. Germline assignment: CDR1 MNHEY and CDR2 SVGAGI. Trimming removed 0 bases at V and 2 bases at J, with 6 bases between. The DNA of the CDR3 is TGTGCCAGCAGTTACTCGACTATCACAGATACGCAGTATTTT. This sequence encodes CASSYSTITDTQYF.

V usage is TRBV19 and J usage is TRBJ1-1; 7 bases fit TRBD1. Germline loops: CDR1 LNHDA, CDR2 SQIVND (reference sequence). With V trimmed by 4 bases and J by 4 bases, 6 bases remained unmatched. There are 14 residues in the CDR3. The CDR3 region has the DNA TGTGCCAGTAGTAGCAGGGGGTCAGGCACTGAAGCTTTCTTT. Its translation: CASSSRGSGTEAFF.

This sequence joins TRBV20-1 and TRBJ2-7; D not certain. CDR3 length: 13 residues. Germline values: CDR1 DFQATT, CDR2 SNEGSKA (reference sequence). V was cut by 5 bases and J by 3 bases, with 14 bases left in between. The CDR3 sequence is CSARASKDYEQYF. The CDR3 DNA reads as TGCAGTGCTCGAGCCTCCAAGGACTACGAGCAGTACTTC.

This clonotype was detected a few times. V is TRBV7-3 and J is TRBJ2-2; D remains unclear. V was pared by 2 bases and J by 7 bases, with 5 bases between. The germline gives CDR1 SGHTA, CDR2 FQGTGA. The length of the CDR3 is 12 residues. The CDR3 bases are TGTGCCAGCAGCTTAGGGCTCGGGGAGCTGTTTTTT. This codes for CASSLGLGELFF. Variable domain in full (rest from reference TRBV7-3 and TRBJ2-2): GAGVSQTPSNKVTEKGKYVELRCDPISGHTALYWYRQSLGQGPEFLIYFQGTGAADDSGLPNDRFFAVRPEGSVSTLKIQRTERGDSAVYLCASSLGLGELFFGEGSRLTVL.

This chain uses TRBV7-9 with TRBJ2-5; D uncertain. Germline values: CDR1 SEHNR, CDR2 FQNEAQ (reference sequence). The CDR3 covers 11 residues. V lost 10 bases and J 4 bases, leaving 10 bases between the germline ends. The CDR3 DNA is TGTGCCATTCACAAGGGAGAGACCCAGTACTTC. The encoded protein is CAIHKGETQYF.

The gene calls are TRBV28 and TRBJ1-6, with D maybe TRBD1 (5 bases). Deletions cut 7 bases from V and 4 bases from J, with 14 bases between. The V gene's germline CDR1 is MDHEN and CDR2 SYDVKM. This CDR3 spans 15 amino acids. The CDR3 region has the DNA TGTGCCAGCAACCTCGGGACGGATTATAATTCACCCCTCCACTTT. Its protein product is CASNLGTDYNSPLHF.

There are a few counts of this clonotype. The V call is TRBV24-1, the J call TRBJ2-2, with D uncertain. The CDR3 is made up of 14 amino acids. Germline CDR1 reads KGHDR; CDR2 reads SFDVKD. Trimming cost V 4 bases and J 3 bases, with 8 bases left between them. The CDR3 region has the DNA TGTGCCACCAGTGAGCCCCGGGACACCGGGGAGCTGTTTTTT. Protein: CATSEPRDTGELFF.

The rearrangement joins TRBV20-1 to TRBJ2-7, with 8 positions matching TRBD1. Trimming removed 3 bases from V and 3 bases from J; junction bases left unmatched: 10. CDR3 length equals 15 residues. Germline lookup yields CDR1 DFQATT and CDR2 SNEGSKA (reference sequence). CDR3 in amino acids: CSASGGQAKLYEQYF. The CDR3 DNA reads as TGCAGTGCTAGTGGGGGACAGGCGAAACTCTACGAGCAGTACTTC.

The chain couples TRBV30 to TRBJ2-3; 7 nucleotides agree with TRBD1. Germline V gene lookup returns CDR1 GTSNPN and CDR2 SVGIG (reference sequence). The CDR3 loop spans 13 amino acids. The trim removed 6 bases at V and 3 bases at J, leaving 6 bases unmatched. The DNA of the CDR3 is TGTGCCTGCACAGGGGTCATTACAGATACGCAGTATTTT. Translating it yields CACTGVITDTQYF.

The chain recombines TRBV19 with TRBJ1-5; D possibly corresponds to TRBD1 (6 bases). The germline V gene has CDR1 LNHDA and CDR2 SQIVND (reference sequence). V gave up 3 bases and J gave up 4 bases, with 16 bases separating them. CDR3 size: 16 residues. The DNA of the CDR3 is TGTGCCAGTAGTATTTGGGCAGGGGCGGAAAATCAGCCCCAGCATTTT. Translated, it gives CASSIWAGAENQPQHF.

This clonotype was picked up one time. The chain carries TRBV9 and TRBJ2-7, with D perhaps given as TRBD1 or TRBD2 (7 bases each). The CDR3 is made up of 15 amino acids. Germline V CDR1 and CDR2: SGDLS, YYNGEE. Deletions cut 1 base from V and 6 bases from J, with 17 bases between. CDR3 in DNA: TGTGCCAGCAGCGTAAGCGGGACAGCTTTTTCCGAGCAGTACTTC. It is translated as CASSVSGTAFSEQYF. Looking up the rest from reference TRBV9 and TRBJ2-7 gives the full variable domain: DSGVTQTPKHLITATGQRVTLRCSPRSGDLSVYWYQQSLDQGLQFLIQYYNGEERAKGNILERFSAQQFPDLHSELNLSSLELGDSALYFCASSVSGTAFSEQYFGPGTRLTVT.

The chain recombines TRBV6-6 with TRBJ2-7; D gene ambiguous. CDR3 length: 12 residues. Looked up from germline, CDR1 is MNHNY and CDR2 is SVGAGI (reference sequence). Trimming shortened V by 2 bases and J by 7 bases, and 9 bases separated the two germline ends. CDR3 sequence reads: CASSYSDGEQYF. CDR3 sequence (DNA): TGTGCCAGCAGTTACAGTGACGGGGAGCAGTACTTC.